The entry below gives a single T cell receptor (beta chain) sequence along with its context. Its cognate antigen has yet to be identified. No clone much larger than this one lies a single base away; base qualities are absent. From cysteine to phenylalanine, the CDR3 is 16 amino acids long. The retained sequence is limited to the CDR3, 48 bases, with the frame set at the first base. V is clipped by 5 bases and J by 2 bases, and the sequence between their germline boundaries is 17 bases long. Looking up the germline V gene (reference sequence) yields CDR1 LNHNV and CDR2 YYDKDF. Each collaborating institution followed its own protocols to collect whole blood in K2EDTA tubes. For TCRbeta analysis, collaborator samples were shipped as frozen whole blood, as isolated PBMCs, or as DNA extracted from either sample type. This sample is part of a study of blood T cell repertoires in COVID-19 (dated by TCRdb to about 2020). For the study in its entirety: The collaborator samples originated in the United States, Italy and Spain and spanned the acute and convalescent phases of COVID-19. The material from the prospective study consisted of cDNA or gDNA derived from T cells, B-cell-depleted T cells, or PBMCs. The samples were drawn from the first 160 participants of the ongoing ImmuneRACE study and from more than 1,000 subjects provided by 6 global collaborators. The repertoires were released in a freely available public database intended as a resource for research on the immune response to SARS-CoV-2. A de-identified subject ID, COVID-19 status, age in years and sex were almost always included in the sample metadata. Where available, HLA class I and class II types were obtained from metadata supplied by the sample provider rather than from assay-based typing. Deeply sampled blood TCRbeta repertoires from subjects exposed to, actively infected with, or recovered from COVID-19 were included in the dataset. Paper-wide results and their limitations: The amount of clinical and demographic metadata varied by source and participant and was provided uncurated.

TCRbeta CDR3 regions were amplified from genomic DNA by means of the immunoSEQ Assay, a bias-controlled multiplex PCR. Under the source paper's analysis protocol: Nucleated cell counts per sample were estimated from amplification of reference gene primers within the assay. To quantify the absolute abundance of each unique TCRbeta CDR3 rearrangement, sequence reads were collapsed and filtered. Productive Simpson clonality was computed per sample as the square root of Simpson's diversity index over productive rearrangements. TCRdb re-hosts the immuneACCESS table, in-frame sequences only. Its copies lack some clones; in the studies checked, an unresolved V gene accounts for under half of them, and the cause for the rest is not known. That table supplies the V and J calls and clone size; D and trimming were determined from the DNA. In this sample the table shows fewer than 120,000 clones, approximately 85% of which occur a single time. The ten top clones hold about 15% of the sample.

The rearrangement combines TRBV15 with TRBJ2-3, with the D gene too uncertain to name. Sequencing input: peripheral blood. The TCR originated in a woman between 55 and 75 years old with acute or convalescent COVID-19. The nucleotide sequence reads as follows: TGTGCCACCAGCCCCCCCTCGAATCGGTTCACAGATACGCAGTATTTT. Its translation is CATSPPSNRFTDTQYF.